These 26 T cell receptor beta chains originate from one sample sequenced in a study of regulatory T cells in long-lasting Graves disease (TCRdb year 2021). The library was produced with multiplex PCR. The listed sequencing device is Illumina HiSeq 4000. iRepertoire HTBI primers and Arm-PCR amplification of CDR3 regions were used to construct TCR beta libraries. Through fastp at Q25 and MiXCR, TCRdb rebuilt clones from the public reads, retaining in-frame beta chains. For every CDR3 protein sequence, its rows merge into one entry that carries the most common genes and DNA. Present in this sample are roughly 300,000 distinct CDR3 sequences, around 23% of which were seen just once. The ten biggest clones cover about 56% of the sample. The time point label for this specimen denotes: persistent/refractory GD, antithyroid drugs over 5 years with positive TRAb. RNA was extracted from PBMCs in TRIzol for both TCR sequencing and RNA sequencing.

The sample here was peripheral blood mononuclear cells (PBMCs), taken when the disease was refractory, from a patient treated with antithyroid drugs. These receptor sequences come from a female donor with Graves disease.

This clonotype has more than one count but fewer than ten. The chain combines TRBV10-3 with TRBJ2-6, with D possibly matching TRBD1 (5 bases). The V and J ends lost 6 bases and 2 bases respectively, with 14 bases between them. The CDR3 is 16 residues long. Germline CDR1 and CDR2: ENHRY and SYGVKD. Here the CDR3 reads CAIRRTQVAGANVLTF. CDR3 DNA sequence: TGTGCCATCAGGCGTACACAGGTGGCTGGGGCCAACGTCCTGACTTTC.

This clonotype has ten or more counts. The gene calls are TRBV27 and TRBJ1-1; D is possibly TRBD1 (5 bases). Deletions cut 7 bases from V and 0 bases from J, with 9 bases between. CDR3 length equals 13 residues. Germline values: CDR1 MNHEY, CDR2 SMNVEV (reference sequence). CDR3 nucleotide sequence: TGTGCCAGCAAGGGGAACATGAACACTGAAGCTTTCTTT. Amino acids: CASKGNMNTEAFF.

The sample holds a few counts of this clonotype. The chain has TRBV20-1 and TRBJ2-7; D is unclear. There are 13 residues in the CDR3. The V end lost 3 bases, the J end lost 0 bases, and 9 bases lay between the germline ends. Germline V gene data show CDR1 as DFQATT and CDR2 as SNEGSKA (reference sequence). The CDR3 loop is CSARSGNSYEQYF. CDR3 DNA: TGCAGTGCTAGGTCCGGCAACTCCTACGAGCAGTACTTC.

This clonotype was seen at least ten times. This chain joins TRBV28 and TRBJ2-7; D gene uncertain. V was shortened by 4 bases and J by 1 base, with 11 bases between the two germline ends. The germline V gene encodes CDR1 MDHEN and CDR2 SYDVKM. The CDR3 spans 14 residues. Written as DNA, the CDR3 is TGTGCCAGCAGTTACACAGTTAAATCCTACGAGCAGTACTTC. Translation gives CASSYTVKSYEQYF.

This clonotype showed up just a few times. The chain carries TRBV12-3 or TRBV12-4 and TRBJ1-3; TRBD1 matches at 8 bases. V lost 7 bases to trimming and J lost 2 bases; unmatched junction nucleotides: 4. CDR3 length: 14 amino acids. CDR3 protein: CASKSTGAGNTIYF. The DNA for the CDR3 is TGTGCCAGCAAATCGACAGGGGCTGGAAACACCATATATTTT.

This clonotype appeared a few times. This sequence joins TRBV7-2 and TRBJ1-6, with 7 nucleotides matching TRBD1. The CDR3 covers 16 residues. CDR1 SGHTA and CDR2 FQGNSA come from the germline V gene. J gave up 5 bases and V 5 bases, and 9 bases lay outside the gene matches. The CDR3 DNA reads TGTGCCAGCAGCCTATGGACAGGCGAAAATAATTCACCCCTCCACTTT. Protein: CASSLWTGENNSPLHF. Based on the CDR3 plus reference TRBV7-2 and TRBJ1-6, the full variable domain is GAGVSQSPSNKVTEKGKDVELRCDPISGHTALYWYRQSLGQGLEFLIYFQGNSAPDKSGLPSDRFSAERTGGSVSTLTIQRTQQEDSAVYLCASSLWTGENNSPLHFGNGTRLTVT.

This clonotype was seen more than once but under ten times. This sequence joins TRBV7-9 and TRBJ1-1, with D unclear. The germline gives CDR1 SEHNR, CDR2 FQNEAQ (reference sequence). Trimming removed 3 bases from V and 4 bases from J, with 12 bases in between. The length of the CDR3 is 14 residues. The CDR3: CASSFPTVGTEAFF. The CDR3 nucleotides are TGTGCCAGCAGCTTCCCCACAGTGGGCACTGAAGCTTTCTTT.

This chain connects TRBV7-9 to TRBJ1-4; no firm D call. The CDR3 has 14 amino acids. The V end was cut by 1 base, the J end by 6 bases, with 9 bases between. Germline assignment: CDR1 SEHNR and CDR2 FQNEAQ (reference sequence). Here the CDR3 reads CASSLDRTDEKLFF. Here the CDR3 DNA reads TGTGCCAGCAGCTTAGACCGGACGGATGAAAAACTGTTTTTT. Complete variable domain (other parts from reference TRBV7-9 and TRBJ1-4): DTGVSQNPRHKITKRGQNVTFRCDPISEHNRLYWYRQTLGQGPEFLTYFQNEAQLEKSRLLSDRFSAERPKGSFSTLEIQRTEQGDSAMYLCASSLDRTDEKLFFGSGTQLSVL.

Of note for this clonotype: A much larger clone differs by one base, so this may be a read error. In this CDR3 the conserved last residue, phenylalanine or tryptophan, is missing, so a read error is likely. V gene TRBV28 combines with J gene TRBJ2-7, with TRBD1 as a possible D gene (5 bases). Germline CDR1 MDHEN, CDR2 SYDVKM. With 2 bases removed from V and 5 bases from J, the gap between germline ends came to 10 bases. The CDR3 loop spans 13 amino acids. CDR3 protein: CASSLGRGHEQYL. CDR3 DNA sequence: TGTGCCAGCAGTTTAGGAAGGGGCCACGAGCAGTACCTC.

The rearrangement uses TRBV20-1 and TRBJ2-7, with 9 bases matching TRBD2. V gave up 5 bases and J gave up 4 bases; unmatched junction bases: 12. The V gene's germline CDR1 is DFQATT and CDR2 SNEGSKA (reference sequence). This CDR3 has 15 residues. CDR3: CSADFIAGVSYEQYF. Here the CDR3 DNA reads TGCAGTGCTGACTTTATAGCGGGAGTAAGTTACGAGCAGTACTTC.

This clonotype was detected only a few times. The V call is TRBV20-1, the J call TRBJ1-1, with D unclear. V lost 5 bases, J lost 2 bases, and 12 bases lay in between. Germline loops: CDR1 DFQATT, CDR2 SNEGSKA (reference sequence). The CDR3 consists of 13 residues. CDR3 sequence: CSAYVRANTEAFF. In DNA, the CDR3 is TGCAGTGCTTATGTCAGAGCAAACACTGAAGCTTTCTTT.

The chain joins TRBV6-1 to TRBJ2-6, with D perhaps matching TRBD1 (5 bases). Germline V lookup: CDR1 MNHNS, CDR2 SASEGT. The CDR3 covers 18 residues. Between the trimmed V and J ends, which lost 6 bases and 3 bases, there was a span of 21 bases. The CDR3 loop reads CASSPRQSRAYGANVLTF. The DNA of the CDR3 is TGTGCCAGCAGCCCCCGACAGAGTCGGGCTTATGGGGCCAACGTCCTGACTTTC.

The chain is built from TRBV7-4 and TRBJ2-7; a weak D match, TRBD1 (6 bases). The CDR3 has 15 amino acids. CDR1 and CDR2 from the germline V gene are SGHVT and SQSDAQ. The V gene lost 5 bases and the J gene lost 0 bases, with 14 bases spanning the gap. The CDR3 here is CASSHRQESSYEQYF. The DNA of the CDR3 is TGTGCCAGCAGCCACCGACAGGAAAGCTCCTACGAGCAGTACTTC.

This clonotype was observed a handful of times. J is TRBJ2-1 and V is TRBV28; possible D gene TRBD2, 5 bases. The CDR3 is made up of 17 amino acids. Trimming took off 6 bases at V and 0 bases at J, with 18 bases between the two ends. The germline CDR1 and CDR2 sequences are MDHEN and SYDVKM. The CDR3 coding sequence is TGTGCCAGCAGCTCCCCTCGGAGGCCCAGCTCCTACAATGAGCAGTTCTTC. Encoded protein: CASSSPRRPSSYNEQFF.

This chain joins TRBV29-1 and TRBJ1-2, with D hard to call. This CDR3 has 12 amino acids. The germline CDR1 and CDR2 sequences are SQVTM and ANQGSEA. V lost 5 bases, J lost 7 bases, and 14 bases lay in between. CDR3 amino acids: CSVWHAEGGYTF. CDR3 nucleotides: TGCAGCGTTTGGCACGCCGAGGGTGGCTACACCTTC.

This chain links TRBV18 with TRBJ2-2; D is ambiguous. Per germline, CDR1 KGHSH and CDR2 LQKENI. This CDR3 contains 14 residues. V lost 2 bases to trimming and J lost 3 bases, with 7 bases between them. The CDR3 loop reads CASSPGAHTGELFF. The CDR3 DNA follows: TGTGCCAGCTCACCAGGAGCGCACACCGGGGAGCTGTTTTTT.

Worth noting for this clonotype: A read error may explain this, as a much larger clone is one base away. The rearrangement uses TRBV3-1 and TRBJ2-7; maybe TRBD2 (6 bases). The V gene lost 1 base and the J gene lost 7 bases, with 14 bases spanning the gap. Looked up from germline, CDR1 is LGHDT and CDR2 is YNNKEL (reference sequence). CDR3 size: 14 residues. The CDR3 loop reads CASSQVESGGEQYF. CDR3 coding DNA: TGTGCCAGCAGCCAAGTGGAAAGTGGAGGGGAGCAGTACTTC.

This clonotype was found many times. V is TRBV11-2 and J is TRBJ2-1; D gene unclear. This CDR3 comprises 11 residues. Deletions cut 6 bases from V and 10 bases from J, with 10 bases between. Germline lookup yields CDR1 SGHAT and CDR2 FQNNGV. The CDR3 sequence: CASRVEVEQFF. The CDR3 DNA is TGTGCCAGCAGGGTGGAAGTGGAGCAGTTCTTC.

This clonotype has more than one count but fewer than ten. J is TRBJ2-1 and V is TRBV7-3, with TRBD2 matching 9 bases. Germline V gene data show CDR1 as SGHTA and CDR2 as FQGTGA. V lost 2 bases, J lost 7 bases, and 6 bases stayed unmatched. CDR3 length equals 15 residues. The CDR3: CASSLVAGASNEQFF. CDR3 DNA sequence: TGTGCCAGCAGCTTAGTAGCGGGAGCGTCGAATGAGCAGTTCTTC.

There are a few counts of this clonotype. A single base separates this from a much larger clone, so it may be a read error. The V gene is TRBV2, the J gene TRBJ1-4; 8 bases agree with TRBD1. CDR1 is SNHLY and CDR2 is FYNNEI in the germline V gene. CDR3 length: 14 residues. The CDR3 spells CAGSEGQVNEKLFF. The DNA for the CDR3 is TGTGCCGGCAGCGAGGGACAGGTTAATGAAAAACTGTTTTTT. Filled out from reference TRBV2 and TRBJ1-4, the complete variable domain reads EPEVTQTPSHQVTQMGQEVILRCVPISNHLYFYWYRQILGQKVEFLVSFYNNEISEKSEIFDDQFSVERPDGSNFTLKIRSTKLEDSAMYFCAGSEGQVNEKLFFGSGTQLSVL.

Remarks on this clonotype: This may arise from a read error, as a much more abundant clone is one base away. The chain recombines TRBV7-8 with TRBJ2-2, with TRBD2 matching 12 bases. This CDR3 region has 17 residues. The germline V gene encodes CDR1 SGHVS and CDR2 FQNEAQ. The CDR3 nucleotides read TGTGTCAGCAGCCCTGGGACTAGCGGGCTGAACACCGGGGAGCTGTTTTTT. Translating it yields CVSSPGTSGLNTGELFF.

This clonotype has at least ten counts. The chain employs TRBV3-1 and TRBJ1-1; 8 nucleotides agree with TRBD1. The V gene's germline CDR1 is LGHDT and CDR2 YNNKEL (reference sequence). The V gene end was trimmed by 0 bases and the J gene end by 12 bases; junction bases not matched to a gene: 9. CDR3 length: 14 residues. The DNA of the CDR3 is TGTGCCAGCAGCCAAGAATGGAACAGGGGGAATTCTTTCTTT. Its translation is CASSQEWNRGNSFF.

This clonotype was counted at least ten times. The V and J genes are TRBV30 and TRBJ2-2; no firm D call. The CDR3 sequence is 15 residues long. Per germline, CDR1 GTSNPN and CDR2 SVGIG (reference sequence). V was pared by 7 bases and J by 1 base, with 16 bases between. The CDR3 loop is CASWDWEMNTGELFF. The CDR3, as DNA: TGTGCCTCGTGGGATTGGGAAATGAACACCGGGGAGCTGTTTTTT. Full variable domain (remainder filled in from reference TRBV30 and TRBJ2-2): SQTIHQWPATLVQPVGSPLSLECTVEGTSNPNLYWYRQAAGRGLQLLFYSVGIGQISSEVPQNLSASRPQDRQFILSSKKLLLSDSGFYLCASWDWEMNTGELFFGEGSRLTVL.

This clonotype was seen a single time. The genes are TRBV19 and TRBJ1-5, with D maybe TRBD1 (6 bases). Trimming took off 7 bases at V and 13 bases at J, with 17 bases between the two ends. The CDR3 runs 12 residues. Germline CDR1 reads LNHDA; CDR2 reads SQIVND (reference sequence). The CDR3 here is CASITPTGIQHF. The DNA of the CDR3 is TGTGCCAGTATTACACCGACAGGTATACAGCATTTT.

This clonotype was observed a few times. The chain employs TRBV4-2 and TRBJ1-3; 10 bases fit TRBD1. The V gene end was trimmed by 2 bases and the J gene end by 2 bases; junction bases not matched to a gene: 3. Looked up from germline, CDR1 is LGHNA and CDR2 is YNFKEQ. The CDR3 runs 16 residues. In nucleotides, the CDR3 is TGTGCCAGCAGCCAACTCGGGACAGGGGCTGGAAACACCATATATTTT. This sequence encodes CASSQLGTGAGNTIYF.

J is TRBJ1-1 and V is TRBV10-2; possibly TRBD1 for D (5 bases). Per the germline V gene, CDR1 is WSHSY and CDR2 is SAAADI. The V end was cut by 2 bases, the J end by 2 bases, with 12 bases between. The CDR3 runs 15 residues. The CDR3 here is CASSEAGRSNTEAFF. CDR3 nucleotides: TGCGCCAGCAGTGAGGCAGGGAGATCCAACACTGAAGCTTTCTTT.